Sequencing of this T cell receptor (beta chain) was carried out in a study of CD8+CD57+ T cells in acquired aplastic anemia. Study as a whole: Across the sorted CD4+ and CD8+ cells, DNA amounts averaged roughly 3 ug.

Both TCR beta VDJ combination and CDR3 sequence profiling were carried out. Genomic DNA was the template for this profiling. TCRdb independently ran MiXCR on the reads; one entry per CDR3 protein. The table records roughly 51,000 distinct CDR3 sequences, around 70% of them present only once. Germline V lookup: CDR1 KGHDR, CDR2 SFDVKD. V lost 3 bases, J lost 10 bases, and 10 bases stayed unmatched. This CDR3 is built from 15 residues. The TCR sequence derives from a human donor in good health, serving as a control. The sample taken for sequencing was sorted CD4+, CD8+, or CD8+CD57+ T cells (not recorded which) from PBMCs. V usage is TRBV24-1 and J usage is TRBJ2-5; TRBD1 agrees at 10 bases. CDR3 sequence (DNA): TGTGCCACCAGTGATCCCACCGGGACAGGGGTGAGCCAGTACTTC. Protein sequence: CATSDPTGTGVSQYF.